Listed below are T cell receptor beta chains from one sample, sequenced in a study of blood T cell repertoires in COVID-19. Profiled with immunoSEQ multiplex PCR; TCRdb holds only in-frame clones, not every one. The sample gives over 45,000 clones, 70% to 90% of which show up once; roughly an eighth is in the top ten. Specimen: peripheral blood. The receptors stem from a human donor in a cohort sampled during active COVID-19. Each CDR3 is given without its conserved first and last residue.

cdr3_aa: ASSLPSRYSYEQY; j_call: TRBJ2-7; v_call: TRBV28
cdr3_aa: ASSIRGTDGELF; j_call: TRBJ2-2; v_call: TRBV19
cdr3_aa: ASSLGQGSKVDTEAF; j_call: TRBJ1-1; v_call: TRBV7-9
cdr3_aa: ASSQAGQEVKETQY; j_call: TRBJ2-5; v_call: TRBV4-2
cdr3_aa: ASSSRTSGVSYNEQF; j_call: TRBJ2-1; v_call: TRBV6-2/TRBV6-3
cdr3_aa: ASSLGQGVVQETQY; j_call: TRBJ2-5; v_call: TRBV5-6
cdr3_aa: ASGLLPSTGANVLT; j_call: TRBJ2-6; v_call: TRBV7-6
cdr3_aa: ASSPRGHEQY; j_call: TRBJ2-7; v_call: TRBV18
cdr3_aa: ASSAHRDSRGNEQF; j_call: TRBJ2-1; v_call: TRBV5-1
cdr3_aa: ASSIDPSGRPYNEQF; j_call: TRBJ2-1; v_call: TRBV19
cdr3_aa: ASSVDLAGGSEQF; j_call: TRBJ2-1; v_call: TRBV9
cdr3_aa: ASSPTGGADGYT; j_call: TRBJ1-2; v_call: TRBV18
cdr3_aa: ASSLSGASGRARDEQY; j_call: TRBJ2-7; v_call: TRBV27
cdr3_aa: ASSQPGQGSGANVLT; j_call: TRBJ2-6; v_call: TRBV4-1
cdr3_aa: ASSPDRDATNEKLF; j_call: TRBJ1-4; v_call: TRBV18
cdr3_aa: ASSPGQPTDTQY; j_call: TRBJ2-3; v_call: TRBV5-1
cdr3_aa: ASSPPQGGYT; j_call: TRBJ1-2; v_call: TRBV7-9
cdr3_aa: ASSLLAANTGELF; j_call: TRBJ2-2; v_call: TRBV5-5
cdr3_aa: ASSSGDYYEQY; j_call: TRBJ2-7; v_call: TRBV11-2
cdr3_aa: ASSVLGGKEYEQY; j_call: TRBJ2-7; v_call: TRBV7-9
cdr3_aa: ASSPPERVGGELF; j_call: TRBJ2-2; v_call: TRBV18
cdr3_aa: ASSDHPAGTDTQY; j_call: TRBJ2-3; v_call: TRBV6-5
cdr3_aa: ASRISASGSYEQY; j_call: TRBJ2-7; v_call: TRBV7-2
cdr3_aa: ASRLTSGSHNEQF; j_call: TRBJ2-1; v_call: TRBV12-2
cdr3_aa: ASSPQDRGAEAF; j_call: TRBJ1-1; v_call: TRBV18
cdr3_aa: ASSQDRQGYNQPQH; j_call: TRBJ1-5; v_call: TRBV4-2
cdr3_aa: ASSPFSGGANEQY; j_call: TRBJ2-7; v_call: TRBV11-2
cdr3_aa: ASRPGGAGVGEQY; j_call: TRBJ2-7; v_call: TRBV7-2
cdr3_aa: ASTPAGTSGPRRSYEQY; j_call: TRBJ2-7; v_call: TRBV6-4
cdr3_aa: ASSYVGYGYT; j_call: TRBJ1-2; v_call: TRBV6-2/TRBV6-3
cdr3_aa: ASSLSGLSTDTQY; j_call: TRBJ2-3; v_call: TRBV3-1/TRBV3-2
cdr3_aa: ASSPTPGQSNEKLF; j_call: TRBJ1-4; v_call: TRBV11-2
cdr3_aa: ASSAPRIPDTQY; j_call: TRBJ2-3; v_call: TRBV5-1
cdr3_aa: ASTDRGGPGANVLT; j_call: TRBJ2-6; v_call: TRBV19
cdr3_aa: ASSLVVAGGPDTQY; j_call: TRBJ2-3; v_call: TRBV7-3
cdr3_aa: ASSVAWGDNSPLH; j_call: TRBJ1-6; v_call: TRBV9
cdr3_aa: ASGWGSGKLF; j_call: TRBJ2-2; v_call: TRBV12-5
cdr3_aa: ASSLPGQGGNLNTEAF; j_call: TRBJ1-1; v_call: TRBV5-6
cdr3_aa: ASRRTSGSGTDTQY; j_call: TRBJ2-3; v_call: TRBV7-6
cdr3_aa: ASSYGTSGTYNEQF; j_call: TRBJ2-1; v_call: TRBV4-3
cdr3_aa: ASSPSNRGENTEAF; j_call: TRBJ1-1; v_call: TRBV18
cdr3_aa: ASSPTGVEKLF; j_call: TRBJ1-4; v_call: TRBV19
cdr3_aa: ATGSGVDNEQF; j_call: TRBJ2-1; v_call: TRBV24-1